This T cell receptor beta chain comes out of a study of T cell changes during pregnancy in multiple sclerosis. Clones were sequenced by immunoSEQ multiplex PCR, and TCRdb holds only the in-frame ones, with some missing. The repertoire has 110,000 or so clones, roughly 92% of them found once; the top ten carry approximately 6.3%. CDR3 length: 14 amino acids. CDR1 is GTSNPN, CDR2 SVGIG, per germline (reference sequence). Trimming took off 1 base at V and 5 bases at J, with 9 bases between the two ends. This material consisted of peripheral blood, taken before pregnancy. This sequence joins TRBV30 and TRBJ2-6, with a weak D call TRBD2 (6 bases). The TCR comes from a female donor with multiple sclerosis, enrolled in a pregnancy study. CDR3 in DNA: TGTGCCTGGAGTGGGGACTTTAGGGCCAACGTCCTGACTTTC. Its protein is CAWSGDFRANVLTF.